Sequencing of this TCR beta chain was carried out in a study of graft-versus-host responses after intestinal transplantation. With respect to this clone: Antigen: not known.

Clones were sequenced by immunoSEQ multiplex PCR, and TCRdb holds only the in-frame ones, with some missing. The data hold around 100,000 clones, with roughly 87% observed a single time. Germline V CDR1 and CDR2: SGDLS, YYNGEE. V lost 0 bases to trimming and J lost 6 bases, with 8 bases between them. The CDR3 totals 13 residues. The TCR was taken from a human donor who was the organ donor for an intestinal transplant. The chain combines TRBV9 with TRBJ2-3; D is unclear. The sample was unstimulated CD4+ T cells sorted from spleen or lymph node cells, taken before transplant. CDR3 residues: CASSVGSSDTQYF. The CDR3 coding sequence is TGTGCCAGCAGCGTAGGCTCCAGCGATACGCAGTATTTT.